The next 9 T cell receptor beta chains were all read from a single sample in a study of T cell repertoires in cytomegalovirus infection. A single record per CDR3 protein comes from TCRdb applying MiXCR to the reads. The sample carries 310,000 or so distinct CDR3 sequences, just under 25% recorded once. These receptors' targets are unknown. The specimen was cultured PBMCs, collected from culture after CMV antigen stimulation. These receptors all stem from a human donor in good health (CMV status not recorded). Some clones in this sample may be carry-over from other donors' samples.

The chain joins TRBV25-1 to TRBJ2-1, with 13 bases fitting TRBD2. Germline V gene data show CDR1 as MGHDK and CDR2 as SYGVNS. The CDR3 totals 16 residues. Trimming at V came to 4 bases and at J to 7 bases, leaving 7 bases not matched to a gene. For the CDR3, the DNA is TGTGCCAGCAGTGTCCCGGGACTAGCGGGAATTAATGAGCAGTTCTTC. This sequence encodes CASSVPGLAGINEQFF.

V is TRBV29-1 and J is TRBJ2-3; D gene ambiguous. In germline, CDR1 is SQVTM, CDR2 ANQGSEA. There are 15 residues in the CDR3. Trimming left V 6 bases short and J 5 bases short, with 21 bases between. In DNA form, the CDR3 reads TGCAGCGTAAAAGGGCCGGTGGAAGGTTTAGATACGCAGTATTTT. Amino acids: CSVKGPVEGLDTQYF.

The rearrangement links TRBV28 to TRBJ1-5, with 11 positions matching TRBD1. Germline CDR1 is MDHEN and CDR2 is SYDVKM. The J segment lost 2 bases and the V segment lost 5 bases, leaving 8 bases of the junction unmatched. The CDR3 totals 17 residues. The CDR3 DNA reads as TGTGCCAGCAGTCCCAGGACAGGGGGCTTGCGCAATCAGCCCCAGCATTTT. Translated: CASSPRTGGLRNQPQHF. Full variable domain (remainder filled in from reference TRBV28 and TRBJ1-5): DVKVTQSSRYLVKRTGEKVFLECVQDMDHENMFWYRQDPGLGLRLIYFSYDVKMKEKGDIPEGYSVSREKKERFSLILESASTNQTSMYLCASSPRTGGLRNQPQHFGDGTRLSIL.

Comment on this clonotype: Just one base apart from a much larger clone, this may be a read error. The rearrangement links TRBV7-2 to TRBJ2-1, with D possibly being TRBD1 or TRBD2 (5 bases each). This CDR3 spans 15 amino acids. The germline gives CDR1 SGHTA, CDR2 FQGNSA. Here the CDR3 DNA reads TGTGCCGGCAGCCCCGCCGCCGGGACGTACAATGAGCAGTTCTTC. It specifies CAGSPAAGTYNEQFF.

This clonotype appeared many times. The V gene is TRBV19, the J gene TRBJ2-3; D remains ambiguous. The germline V and J ends were trimmed by 3 bases and 4 bases, with 14 bases remaining between them. Germline lookup yields CDR1 LNHDA and CDR2 SQIVND (reference sequence). This CDR3 has 15 residues. The CDR3 region is CASSISSPNADTQYF. As DNA, the CDR3 is TGTGCCAGTAGTATTTCCTCCCCCAACGCAGATACGCAGTATTTT.

The chain employs TRBV30 and TRBJ1-2, with a tentative D call TRBD1 (5 bases). CDR3 length: 13 amino acids. Trimming pared 5 bases from V and 5 bases from J, leaving 15 bases between. Germline CDR1 reads GTSNPN; CDR2 reads SVGIG (reference sequence). CDR3 nucleotide sequence: TGTGCCTGGTTTCCCTCGGGACTTTATGGCTACACCTTC. Residues: CAWFPSGLYGYTF.

A few counts support this clonotype. V gene TRBV6-1 combines with J gene TRBJ2-7; D is perhaps TRBD2 (6 bases). The germline CDR1 and CDR2 sequences are MNHNS and SASEGT. The V and J ends lost 1 base and 5 bases respectively, with 12 bases between them. CDR3 length: 14 residues. This chain's CDR3 is CASSEDGGFDEQYV. The CDR3 coding sequence is TGTGCCAGCAGTGAAGACGGGGGTTTCGACGAGCAGTACGTC.

V gene TRBV3-1 combines with J gene TRBJ2-2, with D perhaps matching TRBD1 (6 bases). Germline V gives CDR1 LGHDT, CDR2 YNNKEL (reference sequence). The V end was cut by 5 bases, the J end by 3 bases, with 7 bases between. The length of the CDR3 is 13 residues. The CDR3: CASSGQYTGELFF. Here the CDR3 DNA reads TGTGCCAGCAGCGGACAGTACACCGGGGAGCTGTTTTTT.

This chain connects TRBV28 to TRBJ2-2, with TRBD1 as a possible D gene (6 bases). V was pared by 5 bases and J by 7 bases, with 11 bases between. Germline-derived CDR1 and CDR2 are MDHEN and SYDVKM. The CDR3 extends over 13 amino acids. The CDR3 DNA reads as TGTGCCAGCAGTACCAGGGGTATCGGGGAGCTGTTTTTT. Protein product: CASSTRGIGELFF.